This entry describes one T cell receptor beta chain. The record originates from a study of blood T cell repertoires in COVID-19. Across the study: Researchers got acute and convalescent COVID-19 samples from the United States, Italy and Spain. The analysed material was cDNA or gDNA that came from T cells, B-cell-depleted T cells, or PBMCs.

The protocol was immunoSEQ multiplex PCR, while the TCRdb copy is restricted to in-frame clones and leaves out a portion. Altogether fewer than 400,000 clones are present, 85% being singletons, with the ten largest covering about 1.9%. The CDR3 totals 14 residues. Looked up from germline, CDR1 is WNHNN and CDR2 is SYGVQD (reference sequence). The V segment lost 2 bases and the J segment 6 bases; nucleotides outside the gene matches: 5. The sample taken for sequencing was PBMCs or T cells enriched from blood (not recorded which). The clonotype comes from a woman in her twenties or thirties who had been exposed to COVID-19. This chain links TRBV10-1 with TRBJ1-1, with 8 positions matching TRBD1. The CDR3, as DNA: TGCGCCAGCAGTGAGACGACAGGGGAAGCTGAAGCTTTCTTT. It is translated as CASSETTGEAEAFF.